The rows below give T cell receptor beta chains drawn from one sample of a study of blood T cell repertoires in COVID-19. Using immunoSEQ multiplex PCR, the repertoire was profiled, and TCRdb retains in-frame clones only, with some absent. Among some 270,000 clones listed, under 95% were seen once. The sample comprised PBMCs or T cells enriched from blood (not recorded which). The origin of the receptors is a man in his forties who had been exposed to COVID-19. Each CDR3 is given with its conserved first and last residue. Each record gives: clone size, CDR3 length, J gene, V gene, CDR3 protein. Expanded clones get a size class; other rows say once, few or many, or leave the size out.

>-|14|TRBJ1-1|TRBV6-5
CASKEGSRGTEAFF
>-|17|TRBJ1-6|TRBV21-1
CASSNGQQSSYNSPLHF
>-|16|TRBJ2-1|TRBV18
CASSPVLAGGPDEQFF
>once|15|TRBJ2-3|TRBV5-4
CASSLGQGFTDTQYF
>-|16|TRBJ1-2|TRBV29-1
CSVEDSPAALGGGYTF
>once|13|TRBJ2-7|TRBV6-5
CASFTQGAYEQYF
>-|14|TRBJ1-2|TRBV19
CASRRDREDYGYTF
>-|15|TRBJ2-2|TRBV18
CASSPRQANTGELFF
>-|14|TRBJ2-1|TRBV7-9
CASSLTSVYNEQFF
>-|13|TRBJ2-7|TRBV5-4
CASSGGPIYEQYF
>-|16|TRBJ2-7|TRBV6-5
CASSYSEGTSLYEQYF
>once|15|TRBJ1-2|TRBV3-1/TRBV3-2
CASSQDGTQTYPYTF
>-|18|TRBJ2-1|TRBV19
CASTPGPWSGGNYNEQFF